A selection of T cell receptor beta chains follows, all from one sample in a study of shared clonotypes between healthy human individuals. This table comes from immunoSEQ multiplex PCR, and its TCRdb copy is limited to in-frame clones, with some not included. Of over a million clones listed, 96% were seen once; the top ten hold roughly 1.2%. What was sequenced was naive CD4+ T cells sorted from blood. These receptors all come from a man aged 25 to 40 in good health. Each CDR3 is given with its conserved first and last residue. Fields, in order: J gene, V gene, D gene, clone size, CDR3 protein, CDR3 DNA. D genes are given only for firm matches. A clone size is listed for some rows: how often the clone was seen (once, few, many), or a class if it is expanded.

TRBJ1-3 TRBV4-3 . . CASSQEHRWGNTIYF TGCGCCAGCAGCCAAGAACACCGCTGGGGAAACACCATATATTTT
TRBJ1-3 TRBV7-9 . . CASSLLPTDRSGNTIYF TGTGCCAGCAGCCTACTACCGACAGACCGCTCTGGAAACACCATATATTTT
TRBJ2-7 TRBV6-1 . . CASSVGRGGTVYEQYF TGTGCCAGCAGTGTGGGACGAGGGGGTACAGTCTACGAGCAGTACTTC
TRBJ2-6 TRBV7-2 . . CASTPEISGANVLTF TGTGCCAGCACTCCCGAGATTTCTGGGGCCAACGTCCTGACTTTC
TRBJ2-7 TRBV19 . . CASSRLGAYEQYF TGTGCCAGTAGTCGATTAGGGGCCTACGAGCAGTACTTC
TRBJ2-3 TRBV7-1 . . CASSFGDNYDTQYF TGTGCCAGCAGCTTTGGCGACAACTACGATACGCAGTATTTT
TRBJ2-5 TRBV6-4 TRBD2 . CASSQGTSSATQYF TGTGCCAGCAGTCAAGGGACTAGCTCGGCGACCCAGTACTTC
TRBJ2-1 TRBV28 TRBD1 . CASRHTGGSSYNEQFF TGTGCCAGCAGACATACAGGGGGCTCCTCCTACAATGAGCAGTTCTTC
TRBJ2-1 TRBV7-2 TRBD1 . CASSARQGYEQFF TGTGCCAGCAGCGCCCGACAGGGCTATGAGCAGTTCTTC
TRBJ1-1 TRBV9 . . CASSVGDMRQNTEAFF TGTGCCAGCAGCGTAGGAGACATGAGGCAGAACACTGAAGCTTTCTTT
TRBJ2-3 TRBV6-1 TRBD1 . CASSRDRDADTQYF TGTGCCAGCAGCCGGGACAGGGACGCGGATACGCAGTATTTT
TRBJ2-5 TRBV27 . once CASSLRGRGQGGETQYF TGTGCCAGCAGTTTACGGGGCAGGGGGCAGGGAGGGGAGACCCAGTACTTC
TRBJ2-5 TRBV14 . . CASSRTGYETQYF TGTGCCAGCAGCCGAACAGGGTACGAGACCCAGTACTTC
TRBJ1-4 TRBV7-9 . . CASSFGQYNEKLFF TGTGCCAGCAGCTTCGGACAGTATAATGAAAAACTGTTTTTT
TRBJ2-3 TRBV9 TRBD1 . CASSVLGGHTDTQYF TGTGCCAGCAGCGTACTAGGGGGCCACACAGATACGCAGTATTTT
TRBJ2-1 TRBV11-3 . . CASSSQGPSGNEQFF TGTGCCAGCAGCTCTCAGGGTCCCTCGGGCAATGAGCAGTTCTTC
TRBJ2-7 TRBV15 . . CATSRVLGADPAYEQYF TGTGCCACCAGCAGAGTACTGGGGGCTGATCCGGCCTACGAGCAGTACTTC
TRBJ2-2 TRBV7-2 . . CASSQGTDRLFF TGTGCCAGCAGCCAGGGGACCGACCGGCTGTTTTTT
TRBJ2-3 TRBV7-2 . . CASSLAAGRADTQYF TGTGCCAGCAGCTTAGCGGCGGGCCGCGCAGATACGCAGTATTTT
TRBJ1-1 TRBV6-1 . once CASSERDSGNTEAFF TGTGCCAGCAGTGAAAGAGACAGTGGGAACACTGAAGCTTTCTTT
TRBJ2-7 TRBV2 TRBD1 . CASSDYGQGREQYF TGTGCCAGCAGTGATTATGGACAGGGGCGGGAGCAGTACTTC
TRBJ2-5 TRBV6-5 TRBD2 . CASSYRGGHQETQYF TGTGCCAGCAGCTACCGGGGGGGCCACCAAGAGACCCAGTACTTC
TRBJ2-6 TRBV11-2 . . CASSLGSFSGANVLTF TGTGCCAGCAGCTTAGGGTCCTTCTCTGGGGCCAACGTCCTGACTTTC
TRBJ2-3 TRBV7-9 TRBD2 . CASRGLAGDTVADTQYF TGTGCCAGCAGGGGACTAGCGGGAGATACCGTTGCGGATACGCAGTATTTT